The T cell receptor beta chain under discussion was sequenced for a study of T-cell reconstitution after alpha-beta-depleted transplantation in children. CDR3 length: 12 residues. V was shortened by 1 base and J by 7 bases, with 7 bases between the two germline ends. Germline-derived CDR1 and CDR2 are DFQATT and SNEGSKA (reference sequence). A TCRbeta library incorporating unique molecular identifiers was prepared. A single record per CDR3 protein comes from TCRdb applying MiXCR to the PCR reads. The sample has approximately 340,000 distinct CDR3 sequences, 10% seen once. This TCR was recovered from a human donor who donated a stem cell graft to a child with acute lymphoblastic leukemia. The rearrangement links TRBV20-1 to TRBJ2-2, with D unresolved. This specimen was PBMCs from the stem cell graft donor, taken from the stem cell graft. The CDR3 nucleotides read TGCAGTGCTAGAGGACGGGTCGGGGAGCTGTTTTTT. Translation gives CSARGRVGELFF.